This T cell receptor (beta chain) comes out of a study of vaccination and CD4 T cells after COVID-19. Study background: Median time from second vaccine dose to sampling was roughly 72 days (14 to 241).

Note on this clonotype: As yet, its antigen is unknown.

Germline loops: CDR1 MNHNS, CDR2 SASEGT. V shed 3 bases and J 5 bases; nucleotides not matched to a gene: 8. This CDR3 contains 17 residues. Treatment denoted: roughly 10-day PBMC culture with coronavirus spike peptide pools or control peptides (ViraFEST assay). Positive PCR dates ranged from March to December 2020; these dates predated US Alpha, Beta and Delta variants. Cultured CD4+ T-cell DNA underwent Oncomine TCR Beta short-read sequencing. TCRdb analysed the PCR reads with MiXCR anew, one entry per CDR3 protein. The data show 15,000 or so distinct CDR3 sequences, around half seen once. The V call is TRBV6-1, the J call TRBJ2-5; 14 nucleotides match TRBD2. This TCR came from a human donor who had recovered from COVID-19. The sample comprised CD4+ T cells from blood, cultured in vitro. As DNA, the CDR3 is TGTGCCAGCAGTGACATTCCTGGGACTAGCGGGAGTGAGACCCAGTACTTC. Amino acids: CASSDIPGTSGSETQYF.